This TCR beta chain emerged from a study of CDR3 diversity in severe acne. TCRdb reprocessed the PCR reads with MiXCR, giving one entry per CDR3 protein. The sample yields about 85,000 distinct CDR3 sequences, 45% to 55% seen once. This CDR3 contains 16 residues. The germline gives CDR1 SQVTM, CDR2 ANQGSEA. Trimming at V came to 4 bases and at J to 0 bases, leaving 5 bases not matched to a gene. The TCR sequence derives from a male donor in good health, serving as a control. V usage is TRBV29-1 and J usage is TRBJ2-3; 12 bases map to TRBD2. The material sequenced was blood. CDR3 in DNA: TGCAGCGTTGGCGGGACTAGCGGGCCAAGCACAGATACGCAGTATTTT. Residues: CSVGGTSGPSTDTQYF.